The next 15 T cell receptor beta chains were all read from a single sample in a study of T cells after yellow fever vaccination. Each CDR3 protein gets one entry after TCRdb re-called the 5' RACE reads with MiXCR. The table lists roughly 120,000 distinct CDR3 sequences, approximately 7.1% of them singletons. The source material was CD4+ T cells sorted from PBMCs, sampled roughly seven weeks after the first yellow fever vaccination. All receptors derive from a man between 18 and 29 years old who received the YFV17D yellow fever vaccine.

This clonotype was seen ten or more times. This sequence joins TRBV9 and TRBJ2-3, with no clear D. Deletions cut 0 bases from V and 2 bases from J, with 10 bases between. The CDR3 has 15 residues. Germline V gene sequence: CDR1 SGDLS, CDR2 YYNGEE. The CDR3 nucleotides read TGTGCCAGCAGCGTAGTAGGCGGAAACACAGATACGCAGTATTTT. It is translated as CASSVVGGNTDTQYF.

Many counts were recorded for this clonotype. The rearrangement joins TRBV5-5 to TRBJ2-3, with 7 bases aligning to TRBD1. CDR1 is SGHKS, CDR2 YYEKEE, per germline (reference sequence). This CDR3 spans 13 amino acids. J was trimmed by 5 bases and V by 5 bases; bases with no gene match: 5. The CDR3 sequence is CASRGTALDTQYF. CDR3 nucleotides: TGTGCCAGCAGAGGGACAGCGTTAGATACGCAGTATTTT.

This clonotype has ten or more counts. The chain combines TRBV7-2 with TRBJ2-3, with D possibly TRBD2 on 6 matching bases. V dropped 0 bases and J dropped 5 bases, with 6 bases sitting between them. The CDR3 sequence is 13 residues long. Germline V lookup: CDR1 SGHTA, CDR2 FQGNSA. CDR3 in DNA: TGTGCCAGCAGCTTAGCGGGGGGAGATACGCAGTATTTT. Protein product: CASSLAGGDTQYF.

This clonotype was seen many times. V gene TRBV18 combines with J gene TRBJ1-2; D unclear. This CDR3 comprises 15 residues. V was clipped by 3 bases and J by 0 bases, with 11 bases between them. CDR1 and CDR2 (germline): KGHSH, LQKENI. CDR3 in amino acids: CASSPGNGANYGYTF. CDR3 nucleotide sequence: TGTGCCAGCTCACCTGGTAACGGAGCTAACTATGGCTACACCTTC.

This clonotype was recorded a few times. The chain uses TRBV3-1 and TRBJ1-2; D is possibly TRBD1 (6 bases). V lost 6 bases and J lost 1, with 15 bases in between. Per germline, CDR1 LGHDT and CDR2 YNNKEL (reference sequence). The CDR3 is 15 residues long. CDR3 amino acids: CASSRTDPNNYGYTF. The CDR3 bases are TGTGCCAGCAGTCGGACAGATCCGAATAACTATGGCTACACCTTC.

About this clonotype itself: A much larger clone lies one base from this, so it may be a read error. The CDR3 loop reads CAVRTESSYEQYF. The CDR3 DNA reads as TGTGCCGTTAGGACCGAAAGCTCCTACGAGCAGTACTTC. The V call is TRBV10-3, the J call TRBJ2-7; no reliable D call. CDR3 size: 13 residues. The V gene's germline CDR1 is ENHRY and CDR2 SYGVKD. V gave up 11 bases and J gave up 0 bases, with 14 bases separating them.

This clonotype came up a few times. The rearrangement uses TRBV7-2 and TRBJ2-5; 9 nucleotides match TRBD2. Germline CDR1 is SGHTA and CDR2 is FQGNSA. The junction had 6 bases not matched to a gene; V was cut back by 0 bases and J by 4 bases. There are 16 residues in the CDR3. The DNA of the CDR3 is TGTGCCAGCAGCTTAGCATTCCTGCGGGGGGGAGAGACCCAGTACTTC. The encoded protein is CASSLAFLRGGETQYF.

V gene TRBV5-4 combines with J gene TRBJ2-1; D may be TRBD1 (5 bases). CDR3 size: 15 residues. The V end lost 4 bases, the J end lost 0 bases, and 11 bases lay between the germline ends. The germline V gene has CDR1 SGHNT and CDR2 YYREEE (reference sequence). The CDR3 region is CASSLTASSYNEQFF. Written as DNA, the CDR3 is TGTGCCAGCAGCCTGACAGCCAGCTCCTACAATGAGCAGTTCTTC.

This clonotype has a handful of counts. The chain couples TRBV6-1 to TRBJ2-1; the match to TRBD2 covers 11 bases. The V gene end was trimmed by 4 bases and the J gene end by 6 bases; junction bases not matched to a gene: 5. CDR3 length equals 15 residues. Germline CDR1 is MNHNS and CDR2 is SASEGT. This CDR3 is CASSGTSGLFNEQFF. The CDR3 DNA sequence: TGTGCCAGCAGTGGGACTAGCGGGCTTTTCAATGAGCAGTTCTTC.

There are many counts of this clonotype. An end of the junction differs from the germline gene, which may be a read error. The rearrangement joins TRBV5-1 to TRBJ1-1, with unresolved D. Per the germline V gene, CDR1 is SGHRS and CDR2 is YFSETQ. The CDR3 runs to 12 residues. CDR3 region: CASSSMNTEAFF. The CDR3 DNA reads as TGCGCCAGCAGCTCCATGAATACTGAAGCTTTCTTT.

In its sample, this clonotype was seen many times. The chain is built from TRBV11-1 and TRBJ2-3, with 9 positions matching TRBD1. The CDR3 runs to 19 residues. Trimming cost V 4 bases and J 3 bases; bases outside gene matches: 17. Per germline, CDR1 SGHAT and CDR2 FQDESV (reference sequence). This chain's CDR3 is CASSSRIIRTGEGTDTQYF. The CDR3, as DNA: TGTGCCAGCAGCTCCCGTATAATTAGGACAGGGGAGGGTACAGATACGCAGTATTTT.

This clonotype was recorded many times. This chain uses TRBV5-6 with TRBJ2-3; TRBD1 might be the D (6 bases). Germline V gives CDR1 SGHDT, CDR2 YYEEEE. Trimming left V 4 bases short and J 5 bases short, with 11 bases between. The CDR3 is made up of 13 amino acids. DNA for the CDR3: TGTGCCAGCAGCGACACAGGGAGAGATACGCAGTATTTT. As protein: CASSDTGRDTQYF.

This clonotype was picked up many times. The rearrangement links TRBV5-1 to TRBJ2-7; D possibly matches TRBD1 or TRBD2 (6 bases each). Germline V gene data show CDR1 as SGHRS and CDR2 as YFSETQ. The CDR3 length is 14 residues. Trimming shortened V by 0 bases and J by 2 bases, and 9 bases separated the two germline ends. CDR3: CASSLEGGAYEQYF. CDR3 DNA: TGCGCCAGCAGCTTGGAGGGGGGAGCCTACGAGCAGTACTTC.

The genes are TRBV6-5 and TRBJ2-7; TRBD2 agrees at 14 bases. CDR1 and CDR2 (germline): MNHEY, SVGAGI. The CDR3 contains 16 residues. Trimming cost V 0 bases and J 6 bases; bases outside gene matches: 4. In DNA, the CDR3 is TGTGCCAGCAGTTACTCAGAAGGACTAGCGGGGGGCGAGCAGTACTTC. Translated: CASSYSEGLAGGEQYF.

This clonotype was seen repeatedly, ten times or more. The rearrangement uses TRBV21-1 and TRBJ1-2; TRBD1 is taken as the D call from the table, unchecked against the DNA. TRBV21-1 is classified as a pseudogene. The CDR3 spans 10 residues. CDR3 amino acids: CASPGCGYTF. CDR3 bases: TGTGCCAGCCCCGGGTGTGGCTACACCTTC.